This T cell receptor (beta chain) was sequenced during a study of cytomegalovirus exposure and HLA in healthy donors. This CDR3 has 12 residues. Germline loops: CDR1 MNHNY, CDR2 SVGAGI (reference sequence). Between the trimmed V and J ends, which lost 6 bases and 1 base, there was a span of 3 bases. With 60 Vbeta and 13 Jbeta primers, the PCR was carried out. Measured with immunoSEQ multiplex PCR; TCRdb has only the in-frame clones, and not every one. This table has roughly 150,000 clones, 82% appearing once. This rearrangement joins TRBV6-6 to TRBJ2-2, with D unclear. The specimen sequenced was PBMCs. The clonotype was recovered from a girl aged 2 to 9 in good health and CMV-seropositive. The CDR3 loop is CASSWNTGELFF. CDR3 DNA sequence: TGTGCCAGCAGCTGGAACACCGGGGAGCTGTTTTTT.